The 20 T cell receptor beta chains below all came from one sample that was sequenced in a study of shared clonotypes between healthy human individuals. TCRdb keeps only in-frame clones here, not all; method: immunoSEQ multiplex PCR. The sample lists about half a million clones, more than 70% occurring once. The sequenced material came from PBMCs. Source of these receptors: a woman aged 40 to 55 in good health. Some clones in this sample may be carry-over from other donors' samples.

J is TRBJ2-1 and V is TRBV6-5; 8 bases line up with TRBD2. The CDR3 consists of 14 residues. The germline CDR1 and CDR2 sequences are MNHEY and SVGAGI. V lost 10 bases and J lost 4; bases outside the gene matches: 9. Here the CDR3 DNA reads TGTGCCACCGCAAGCGGGAGCTATTACAATGAGCAGTTCTTC. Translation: CATASGSYYNEQFF.

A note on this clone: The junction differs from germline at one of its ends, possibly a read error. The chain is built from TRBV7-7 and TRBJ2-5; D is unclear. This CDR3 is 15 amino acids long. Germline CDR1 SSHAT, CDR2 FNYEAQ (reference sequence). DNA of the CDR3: TGTGCTAGCAGCCCGACGACCGAGTACCAAGAGACCCAGTACTTC. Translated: CASSPTTEYQETQYF.

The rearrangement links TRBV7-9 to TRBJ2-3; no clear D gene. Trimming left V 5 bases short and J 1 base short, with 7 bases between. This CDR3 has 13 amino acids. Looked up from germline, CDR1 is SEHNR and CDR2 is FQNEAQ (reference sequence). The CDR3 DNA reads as TGTGCCAGCAGCATGACCCGCACAGATACGCAGTATTTT. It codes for CASSMTRTDTQYF.

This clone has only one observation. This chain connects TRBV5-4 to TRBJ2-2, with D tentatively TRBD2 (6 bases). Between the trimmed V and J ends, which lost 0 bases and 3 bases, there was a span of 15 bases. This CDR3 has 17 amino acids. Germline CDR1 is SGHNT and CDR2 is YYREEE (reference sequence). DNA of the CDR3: TGTGCCAGCAGCTTGGGCGGGACTCCTATCCACACCGGGGAGCTGTTTTTT. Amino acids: CASSLGGTPIHTGELFF.

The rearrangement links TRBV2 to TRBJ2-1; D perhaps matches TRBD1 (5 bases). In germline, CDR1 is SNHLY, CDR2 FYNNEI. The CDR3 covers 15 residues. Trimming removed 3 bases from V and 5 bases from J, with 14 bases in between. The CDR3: CASSEWWGRDNEQFF. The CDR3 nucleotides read TGTGCCAGCAGTGAGTGGTGGGGCCGGGACAATGAGCAGTTCTTC.

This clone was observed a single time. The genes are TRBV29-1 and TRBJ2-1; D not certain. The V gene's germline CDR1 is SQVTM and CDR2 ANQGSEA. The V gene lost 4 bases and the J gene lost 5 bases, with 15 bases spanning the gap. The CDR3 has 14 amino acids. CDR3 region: CSVVGSGHDNEQFF. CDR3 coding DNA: TGCAGCGTTGTCGGCAGTGGTCACGACAATGAGCAGTTCTTC.

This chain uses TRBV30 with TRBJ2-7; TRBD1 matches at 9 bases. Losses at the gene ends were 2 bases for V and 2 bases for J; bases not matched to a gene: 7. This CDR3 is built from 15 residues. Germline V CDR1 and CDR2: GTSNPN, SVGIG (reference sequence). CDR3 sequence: CAWSMGGTGPYEQYF. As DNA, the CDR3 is TGTGCCTGGAGTATGGGGGGGACAGGGCCCTACGAGCAGTACTTC. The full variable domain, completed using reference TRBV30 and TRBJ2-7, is SQTIHQWPATLVQPVGSPLSLECTVEGTSNPNLYWYRQAAGRGLQLLFYSVGIGQISSEVPQNLSASRPQDRQFILSSKKLLLSDSGFYLCAWSMGGTGPYEQYFGPGTRLTVT.

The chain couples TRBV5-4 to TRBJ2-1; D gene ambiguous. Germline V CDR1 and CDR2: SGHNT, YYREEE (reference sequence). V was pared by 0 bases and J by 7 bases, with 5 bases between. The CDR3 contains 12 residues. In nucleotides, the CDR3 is TGTGCCAGCAGCTTGGGGCGGAATGAGCAGTTCTTC. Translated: CASSLGRNEQFF.

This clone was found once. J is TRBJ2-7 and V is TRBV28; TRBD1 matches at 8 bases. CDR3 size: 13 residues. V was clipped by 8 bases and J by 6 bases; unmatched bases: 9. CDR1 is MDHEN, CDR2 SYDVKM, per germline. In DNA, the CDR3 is TGTGCCAGCGGACTAACAGGGGGAGGCGAGCAGTACTTC. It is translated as CASGLTGGGEQYF.

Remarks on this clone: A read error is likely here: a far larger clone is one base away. CDR3 sequence reads: CAWRRGSTEAFF. The CDR3 coding sequence is TGTGCCTGGAGGCGGGGGTCCACTGAAGCTTTCTTT. The chain uses TRBV30 and TRBJ1-1; D may be TRBD1 (5 bases). The length of the CDR3 is 12 residues. Germline assignment: CDR1 GTSNPN and CDR2 SVGIG (reference sequence). The V end lost 3 bases, the J end lost 4 bases, and 9 bases lay between the germline ends.

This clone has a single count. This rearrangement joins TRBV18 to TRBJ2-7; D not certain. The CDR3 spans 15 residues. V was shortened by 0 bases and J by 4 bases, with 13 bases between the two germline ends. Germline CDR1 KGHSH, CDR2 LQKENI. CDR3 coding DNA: TGTGCCAGCTCACCACCCTCCTTGGCAGTTTACGAGCAGTACTTC. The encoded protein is CASSPPSLAVYEQYF.

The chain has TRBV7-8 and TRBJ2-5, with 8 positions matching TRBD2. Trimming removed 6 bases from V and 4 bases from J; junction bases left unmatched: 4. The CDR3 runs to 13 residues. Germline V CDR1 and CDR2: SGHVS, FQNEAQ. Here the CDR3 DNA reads TGTGCCAGCAGTCGGGGGGGGCGAGAGACCCAGTACTTC. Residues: CASSRGGRETQYF.

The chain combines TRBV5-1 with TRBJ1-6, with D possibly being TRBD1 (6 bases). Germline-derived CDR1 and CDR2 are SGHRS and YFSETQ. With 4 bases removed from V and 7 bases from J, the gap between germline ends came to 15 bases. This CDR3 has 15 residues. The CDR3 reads CASSPEAGANSPLHF. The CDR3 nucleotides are TGCGCCAGCAGCCCGGAGGCAGGGGCAAATTCACCCCTCCACTTT.

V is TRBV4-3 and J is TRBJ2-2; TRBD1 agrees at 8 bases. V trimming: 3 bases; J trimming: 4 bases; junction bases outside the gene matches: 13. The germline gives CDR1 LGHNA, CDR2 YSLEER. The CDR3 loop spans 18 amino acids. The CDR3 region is CASSQRRFGQGATGELFF. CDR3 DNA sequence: TGCGCCAGCAGCCAGAGGCGGTTTGGACAGGGCGCCACCGGGGAGCTGTTTTTT.

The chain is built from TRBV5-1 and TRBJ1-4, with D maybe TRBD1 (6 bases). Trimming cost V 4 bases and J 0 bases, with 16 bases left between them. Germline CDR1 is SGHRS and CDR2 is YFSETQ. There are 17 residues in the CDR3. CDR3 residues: CASSPTGFSATNEKLFF. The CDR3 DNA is TGCGCCAGCAGCCCTACAGGGTTTTCGGCAACTAATGAAAAACTGTTTTTT.

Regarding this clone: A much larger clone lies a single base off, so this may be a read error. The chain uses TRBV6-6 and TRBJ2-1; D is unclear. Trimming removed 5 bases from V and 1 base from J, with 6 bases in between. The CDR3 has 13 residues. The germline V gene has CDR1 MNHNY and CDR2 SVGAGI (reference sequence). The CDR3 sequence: CASSPGSYNEQFF. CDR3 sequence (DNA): TGTGCCAGCAGTCCCGGGTCCTACAATGAGCAGTTCTTC.

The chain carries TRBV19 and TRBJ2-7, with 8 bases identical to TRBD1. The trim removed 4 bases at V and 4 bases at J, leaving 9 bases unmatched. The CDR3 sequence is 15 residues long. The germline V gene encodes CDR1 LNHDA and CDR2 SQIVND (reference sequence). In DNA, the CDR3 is TGTGCCAGTAGTACCTCGCGTGACAGGGGTTACGAGCAGTACTTC. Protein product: CASSTSRDRGYEQYF.

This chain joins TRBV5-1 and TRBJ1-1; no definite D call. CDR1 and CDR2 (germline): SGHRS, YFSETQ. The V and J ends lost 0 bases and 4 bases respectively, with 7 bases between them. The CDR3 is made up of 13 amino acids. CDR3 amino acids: CASSLEWGTEAFF. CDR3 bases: TGCGCCAGCAGCTTGGAATGGGGCACTGAAGCTTTCTTT.

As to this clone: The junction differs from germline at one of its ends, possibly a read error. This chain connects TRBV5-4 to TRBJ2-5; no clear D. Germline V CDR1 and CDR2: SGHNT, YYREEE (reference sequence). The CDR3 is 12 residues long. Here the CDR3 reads CASSLDRATQYF. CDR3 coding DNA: TGTGCCAGCAGTTTGGACCGGGCGACCCAGTACTTC.

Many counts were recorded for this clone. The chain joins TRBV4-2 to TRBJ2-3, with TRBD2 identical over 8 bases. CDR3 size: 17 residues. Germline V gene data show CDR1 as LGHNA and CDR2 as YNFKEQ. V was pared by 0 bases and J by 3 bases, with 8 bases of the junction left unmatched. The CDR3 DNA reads TGTGCCAGCAGCCAAGATACCAGCGGGAGTTTGACAGATACGCAGTATTTT. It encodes CASSQDTSGSLTDTQYF.